Shown below are 27 T cell receptor beta chains from a single sample sequenced in a study of cytotoxic CD8 clonotypes in ibrutinib-treated CLL. Sequencing used immunoSEQ multiplex PCR; TCRdb keeps in-frame clones, though not all of them. The data show around 92,000 clones, 70% to 80% seen once. The material sequenced was PBMCs, taken after 24 months of ibrutinib treatment. These receptors were collected from a human donor with chronic lymphocytic leukemia.

V gene TRBV5-1 combines with J gene TRBJ2-3, with a possible D match to TRBD2 (5 bases). V was cut by 0 bases and J by 3 bases, with 14 bases left in between. The length of the CDR3 is 16 residues. CDR1 is SGHRS, CDR2 YFSETQ, per germline. For the CDR3, the DNA is TGCGCCAGCAGCTTGGAAGCGGTGGGCGGGACAGATACGCAGTATTTT. Its protein product is CASSLEAVGGTDTQYF.

This chain uses TRBV6-1 with TRBJ1-3, with TRBD1 matching 7 bases. Trimming cost V 6 bases and J 0 bases; bases outside gene matches: 5. The length of the CDR3 is 15 residues. Germline CDR1 is MNHNS and CDR2 is SASEGT. This CDR3 is CASRAGTVSGNTIYF. CDR3 in DNA: TGTGCCAGCAGGGCTGGGACAGTCTCTGGAAACACCATATATTTT.

The chain links TRBV4-1 to TRBJ1-5; tentatively, D is TRBD1 (6 bases). The CDR3 totals 16 residues. V was pared by 0 bases and J by 5 bases, with 14 bases between. The germline V gene has CDR1 MGHRA and CDR2 YSYEKL. DNA of the CDR3: TGCGCCAGCAGCCAAGATTCGGGAGGGGGTCATCAGCCCCAGCATTTT. As protein: CASSQDSGGGHQPQHF.

The CDR3 DNA follows: TGCGCCAGCAGCTCGACACCGTCTACTGGAAACACCATATATTTT. This gives the protein CASSSTPSTGNTIYF. This chain links TRBV5-1 with TRBJ1-3; D is ambiguous. CDR3 length equals 15 residues. Germline V gene sequence: CDR1 SGHRS, CDR2 YFSETQ. The germline V and J ends were trimmed by 3 bases and 2 bases, with 12 bases remaining between them. Together with reference TRBV5-1 and TRBJ1-3, the CDR3 gives the full variable domain: KAGVTQTPRYLIKTRGQQVTLSCSPISGHRSVSWYQQTPGQGLQFLFEYFSETQRNKGNFPGRFSGRQFSNSRSEMNVSTLELGDSALYLCASSSTPSTGNTIYFGEGSWLTVV.

This clone was recorded a few times. The chain recombines TRBV10-3 with TRBJ1-5; the match to TRBD1 covers 7 bases. Germline V gene sequence: CDR1 ENHRY, CDR2 SYGVKD. V dropped 4 bases and J dropped 1; count of bases not matched to a gene: 4. The CDR3 covers 15 residues. CDR3 nucleotides: TGTGCCATCAGTGCCGGGACAGAAAGCAATCAGCCCCAGCATTTT. It specifies CAISAGTESNQPQHF.

This clone has just one count. V usage is TRBV27 and J usage is TRBJ2-1; 11 bases match TRBD2. This CDR3 spans 17 amino acids. V dropped 5 bases and J dropped 3; count of bases not matched to a gene: 9. CDR1 MNHEY and CDR2 SMNVEV come from the germline V gene (reference sequence). The CDR3 sequence is CASSPRGGTSGYNEQFF. In DNA form, the CDR3 reads TGTGCCAGCAGTCCGCGCGGCGGGACTAGCGGCTACAATGAGCAGTTCTTC.

The V call is TRBV5-1, the J call TRBJ1-4, with 7 bases lining up with TRBD1. There are 14 residues in the CDR3. V shed 4 bases and J 3 bases; nucleotides not matched to a gene: 3. CDR1 and CDR2 (germline): SGHRS, YFSETQ. CDR3 loop: CASSPGQPNEKLFF. The CDR3 coding sequence is TGCGCCAGCAGCCCGGGACAGCCTAATGAAAAACTGTTTTTT. Variable domain in full (rest from reference TRBV5-1 and TRBJ1-4): KAGVTQTPRYLIKTRGQQVTLSCSPISGHRSVSWYQQTPGQGLQFLFEYFSETQRNKGNFPGRFSGRQFSNSRSEMNVSTLELGDSALYLCASSPGQPNEKLFFGSGTQLSVL.

The chain employs TRBV15 and TRBJ2-7, with D unclear. CDR3 size: 14 residues. CDR1 and CDR2 from the germline V gene are LNHNV and YYDKDF (reference sequence). V lost 0 bases, J lost 1 base, and 7 bases lay in between. This CDR3 reads CATSRDPSSYEQYF. The CDR3 DNA follows: TGTGCCACCAGCAGAGATCCAAGTTCCTACGAGCAGTACTTC.

The chain carries TRBV5-1 and TRBJ1-5; D is ambiguous. The germline V and J ends were trimmed by 0 bases and 0 bases, with 7 bases remaining between them. The CDR3 runs 15 residues. The V gene's germline CDR1 is SGHRS and CDR2 YFSETQ. The CDR3 loop is CASSLDGYSNQPQHF. CDR3 bases: TGCGCCAGCAGCTTGGACGGGTATAGCAATCAGCCCCAGCATTTT.

This clone was observed a handful of times. The rearrangement uses TRBV29-1 and TRBJ2-1, with D tentatively TRBD2 (5 bases). Germline CDR1 and CDR2: SQVTM and ANQGSEA. Trimming shortened V by 0 bases and J by 10 bases, and 7 bases separated the two germline ends. The CDR3 runs to 11 residues. CDR3 sequence: CSVEERVEQFF. The CDR3 DNA is TGCAGCGTTGAAGAGCGGGTCGAGCAGTTCTTC.

This rearrangement joins TRBV4-2 to TRBJ2-1; D might be TRBD2 (6 bases). CDR1 is LGHNA, CDR2 YNFKEQ, per germline. The length of the CDR3 is 19 residues. The V end was cut by 4 bases, the J end by 4 bases, with 26 bases between. The CDR3 loop is CASSLRHRELGRGYNEQFF. DNA of the CDR3: TGTGCCAGCAGCCTACGCCACCGGGAGCTGGGCCGAGGATACAATGAGCAGTTCTTC.

The chain employs TRBV7-9 and TRBJ1-2; D possibly corresponds to TRBD1 (5 bases). There are 15 residues in the CDR3. CDR1 and CDR2 from the germline V gene are SEHNR and FQNEAQ (reference sequence). V lost 6 bases, J lost 1 base, and 15 bases lay in between. CDR3 coding DNA: TGTGCCAGCAGGGAAGGGGTCCAGATTAACTATGGCTACACCTTC. This sequence encodes CASREGVQINYGYTF.

This chain links TRBV23-1 with TRBJ2-4; 7 bases map to TRBD2. TRBV23-1 is an ORF, with its function uncertain. Unmatched junction bases numbered 9, after V lost 2 bases and J lost 2 bases. This CDR3 is built from 17 residues. For the CDR3, the DNA is TGCGCCAGCAGTCAAACCTCAACCGGGGGGACCAAAAACATTCAGTACTTC. Translating it yields CASSQTSTGGTKNIQYF.

This clone was seen only a few times. The chain joins TRBV27 to TRBJ2-4; 9 bases line up with TRBD2. This CDR3 has 16 amino acids. The V gene's germline CDR1 is MNHEY and CDR2 SMNVEV (reference sequence). The J segment lost 4 bases and the V segment lost 3 bases, leaving 7 bases of the junction unmatched. CDR3 loop: CASSFLAGSPKNIQYF. CDR3 bases: TGTGCCAGCAGTTTCCTAGCGGGATCCCCTAAAAACATTCAGTACTTC.

This clone was found once. J is TRBJ2-7 and V is TRBV19; TRBD2 agrees at 7 bases. Trimming at V came to 5 bases and at J to 4 bases, leaving 8 bases not matched to a gene. CDR3 size: 14 residues. The V gene's germline CDR1 is LNHDA and CDR2 SQIVND (reference sequence). The CDR3, as DNA: TGTGCCAGTAGTCGTGGACTAGACGAATACGAGCAGTACTTC. Translating it yields CASSRGLDEYEQYF.

The sample holds a few counts of this clone. V usage is TRBV7-9 and J usage is TRBJ1-5; 9 nucleotides match TRBD1. This CDR3 is built from 16 residues. Trimming at V came to 5 bases and at J to 0 bases, leaving 5 bases not matched to a gene. The germline gives CDR1 SEHNR, CDR2 FQNEAQ (reference sequence). The CDR3 loop reads CASSETGGLSNQPQHF. For the CDR3, the DNA is TGTGCCAGCAGCGAAACAGGGGGCCTTAGCAATCAGCCCCAGCATTTT.

This chain connects TRBV5-4 to TRBJ1-2; 8 bases agree with TRBD1. With 0 bases clipped from V and 2 bases from J, the junction kept 3 bases outside the gene matches. Germline CDR1 SGHNT, CDR2 YYREEE (reference sequence). The CDR3 is made up of 15 amino acids. CDR3 nucleotide sequence: TGTGCCAGCAGCTTGGCCGACAGGGGAAACTATGGCTACACCTTC. Translated: CASSLADRGNYGYTF.

J is TRBJ2-2 and V is TRBV27; tentatively, D is TRBD1 (6 bases). This CDR3 has 15 amino acids. The V gene's germline CDR1 is MNHEY and CDR2 SMNVEV (reference sequence). V dropped 5 bases and J dropped 5 bases, with 15 bases sitting between them. CDR3 in amino acids: CASSPIDRMTGELFF. In nucleotides, the CDR3 is TGTGCCAGCAGTCCGATCGACAGGATGACCGGGGAGCTGTTTTTT.

V and J are TRBV28 and TRBJ2-3; 9 bases map to TRBD1. Germline V gives CDR1 MDHEN, CDR2 SYDVKM. J gave up 6 bases and V 6 bases, and 13 bases lay outside the gene matches. This CDR3 is 16 amino acids long. The CDR3 sequence is CASSRHTGGDEDTQYF. The CDR3 DNA is TGTGCCAGCAGCCGACATACAGGGGGCGATGAGGATACGCAGTATTTT.

V is TRBV7-9 and J is TRBJ2-2; 7 bases map to TRBD2. V shed 1 base and J 6 bases; nucleotides not matched to a gene: 14. The CDR3 covers 18 residues. In germline, CDR1 is SEHNR, CDR2 FQNEAQ (reference sequence). CDR3 nucleotides: TGTGCCAGCAGCTTAGTATTTTCTAGCGGTACCGTAGCCGGGGAGCTGTTTTTT. The encoded protein is CASSLVFSSGTVAGELFF.

V usage is TRBV7-6 and J usage is TRBJ1-1; TRBD1 is a possible D gene (5 bases). V was cut by 0 bases and J by 1 base, with 15 bases left in between. The CDR3 length is 17 residues. In germline, CDR1 is SGHVS, CDR2 FNYEAQ. The CDR3, as DNA: TGTGCCAGCAGCTTAGCCCCGGGGACGTACGAGAACACTGAAGCTTTCTTT. Translating gives CASSLAPGTYENTEAFF.

Comments on this clone: At one boundary the junction diverges from the germline segment, which might be a read error. The genes are TRBV5-6 and TRBJ2-7; unclear D gene. CDR1 SGHDT and CDR2 YYEEEE come from the germline V gene. The CDR3 has 12 amino acids. The CDR3 sequence: CASSLAAGPGDF. CDR3 coding DNA: TGTGCCAGCAGCTTGGCTGCTGGCCCAGGCGACTTC.

V is TRBV28 and J is TRBJ2-1; D remains ambiguous. CDR3 length: 16 residues. Deletions cut 3 bases from V and 2 bases from J, with 14 bases between. Germline CDR1 and CDR2: MDHEN and SYDVKM. CDR3 DNA: TGTGCCAGCAGTTTCTACCGATTTAGCACCTACAATGAGCAGTTCTTC. This gives the protein CASSFYRFSTYNEQFF.

The rearrangement uses TRBV2 and TRBJ2-5; 7 bases are shared with TRBD2. The V gene's germline CDR1 is SNHLY and CDR2 FYNNEI. CDR3 size: 13 residues. V trimming: 6 bases; J trimming: 1 base; junction bases outside the gene matches: 2. CDR3: CASRLAVQETQYF. Written as DNA, the CDR3 is TGTGCCAGCAGGCTAGCGGTCCAAGAGACCCAGTACTTC.

This clone was seen a handful of times. The chain links TRBV5-1 to TRBJ2-7, with 11 bases aligning to TRBD1. With V trimmed by 4 bases and J by 1 base, 13 bases remained unmatched. The germline gives CDR1 SGHRS, CDR2 YFSETQ. The CDR3 is 18 residues long. The CDR3 here is CASSPGGQGAVASYEQYF. DNA for the CDR3: TGCGCCAGCAGCCCAGGTGGACAGGGGGCCGTCGCGTCCTACGAGCAGTACTTC.

This clone was found a few times. The rearrangement uses TRBV5-4 and TRBJ2-1, with D unresolved. V was pared by 0 bases and J by 0 bases, with 7 bases between. Per germline, CDR1 SGHNT and CDR2 YYREEE (reference sequence). This CDR3 has 15 amino acids. The CDR3 DNA follows: TGTGCCAGCAGCTTGGGTGGCGACTCCTACAATGAGCAGTTCTTC. Amino acid sequence: CASSLGGDSYNEQFF.

The rearrangement joins TRBV11-2 to TRBJ2-7, with a possible D match to TRBD2 (6 bases). The germline V gene encodes CDR1 SGHAT and CDR2 FQNNGV. The CDR3 spans 15 residues. Trimming took 4 bases from V and 2 from J, leaving 15 bases between them. This chain's CDR3 is CASSSLTGEAYEQYF. In nucleotides, the CDR3 is TGTGCCAGCAGCTCGTTGACGGGGGAAGCCTACGAGCAGTACTTC.